Each of the 28 T cell receptor beta chains below was sequenced from the same sample in a study of blood T cell repertoires in COVID-19. The protocol was immunoSEQ multiplex PCR, while the TCRdb copy is restricted to in-frame clones and leaves out a portion. The sample shows around 110,000 clones, about nine tenths of them seen only once. Sequencing was done on a sample of peripheral blood. The receptors originated from a human donor with active COVID-19. The donor label of this sample is uncertain.

This chain joins TRBV5-3 and TRBJ2-7; 7 bases map to TRBD1. TRBV5-3 is an ORF, and what it does is uncertain. J was trimmed by 1 base and V by 2 bases; bases with no gene match: 9. CDR3 length: 16 amino acids. The CDR3 coding sequence is TGTGCCAGAAGCTTTGACCGGGACAGAAGTTCCTACGAGCAGTACTTC. Translated, it gives CARSFDRDRSSYEQYF.

The chain carries TRBV6-5 and TRBJ1-4, with TRBD1 matching over 7 bases. Trimming cost V 0 bases and J 8 bases; bases outside gene matches: 6. The CDR3 is made up of 15 amino acids. Germline V gene lookup returns CDR1 MNHEY and CDR2 SVGAGI. CDR3 amino acids: CASSYSTGAHEKLFF. The CDR3 DNA follows: TGTGCCAGCAGTTACTCCACAGGGGCGCACGAAAAACTGTTTTTT.

This rearrangement joins TRBV6-5 to TRBJ2-5, with 15 bases aligning to TRBD2. CDR3 length: 16 residues. CDR1 is MNHEY and CDR2 is SVGAGI in the germline V gene. J lost 5 bases, V lost 2 bases, and 3 bases had no gene match. The CDR3 DNA sequence: TGTGCCAGCAGTTACACGGGGACTAGCGGGGGGGAGACCCAGTACTTC. It encodes CASSYTGTSGGETQYF.

With regard to this clone: The same CDR3 is also encoded by other DNA sequences in this sample. The V and J genes are TRBV7-2 and TRBJ2-1; 7 nucleotides line up with TRBD2. The CDR3 totals 16 residues. CDR1 is SGHTA and CDR2 is FQGNSA in the germline V gene. V lost 2 bases, J lost 0 bases, and 4 bases stayed unmatched. The DNA for the CDR3 is TGTGCCAGCAGCTTAATTAGCGGGTACTCCTACAATGAGCAGTTCTTC. This encodes CASSLISGYSYNEQFF.

The chain joins TRBV11-3 to TRBJ1-6; 12 bases are a match to TRBD1. The J segment lost 5 bases and the V segment lost 3 bases, leaving 14 bases of the junction unmatched. The CDR3 has 20 amino acids. CDR1 and CDR2 from the germline V gene are SGHNT and YENEEA. CDR3 coding DNA: TGTGCCAGCAGCTTCCCCGGGACAGGGGGCGTAGTGAGACATAATTCACCCCTCCACTTT. It encodes CASSFPGTGGVVRHNSPLHF.

The chain couples TRBV6-5 to TRBJ1-1; D is perhaps TRBD1 (6 bases). From germline, CDR1 is MNHEY and CDR2 SVGAGI. The CDR3 loop spans 14 amino acids. V dropped 5 bases and J dropped 1 base, with 11 bases sitting between them. The CDR3: CASSRTVRNTEAFF. The CDR3 DNA reads as TGTGCCAGCAGTAGGACAGTGAGGAACACTGAAGCTTTCTTT.

V usage is TRBV4-1 and J usage is TRBJ1-2, with a possible D match to TRBD1 (6 bases). V was clipped by 4 bases and J by 3 bases, with 15 bases between them. CDR1 MGHRA and CDR2 YSYEKL come from the germline V gene. CDR3 length equals 15 residues. CDR3 loop: CASSLPGHLDYGYTF. CDR3 DNA sequence: TGCGCCAGCAGCCTACCGGGACACCTCGACTATGGCTACACCTTC.

The chain joins TRBV7-9 to TRBJ1-1; 8 positions agree with TRBD1. The V gene end was trimmed by 7 bases and the J gene end by 4 bases; junction bases not matched to a gene: 5. Germline-derived CDR1 and CDR2 are SEHNR and FQNEAQ (reference sequence). The CDR3 consists of 13 residues. The CDR3, as DNA: TGTGCCAGCACCGACAGGGGAGGCACTGAAGCTTTCTTT. The encoded protein is CASTDRGGTEAFF.

This chain links TRBV7-2 with TRBJ2-2; 12 bases agree with TRBD2. Per the germline V gene, CDR1 is SGHTA and CDR2 is FQGNSA. The CDR3 totals 19 residues. With 1 base clipped from V and 3 bases from J, the junction kept 9 bases outside the gene matches. The CDR3 reads CASSLDLLAGGPYTGELFF. In nucleotides, the CDR3 is TGTGCCAGCAGCTTAGATCTCCTAGCGGGGGGGCCGTACACCGGGGAGCTGTTTTTT. Drawing the rest from reference TRBV7-2 and TRBJ2-2, the complete variable domain is GAGVSQSPSNKVTEKGKDVELRCDPISGHTALYWYRQSLGQGLEFLIYFQGNSAPDKSGLPSDRFSAERTGGSVSTLTIQRTQQEDSAVYLCASSLDLLAGGPYTGELFFGEGSRLTVL.

Only one count was recorded for this clone. The chain recombines TRBV6-4 with TRBJ1-2; 12 bases align to TRBD1. Germline values: CDR1 MRHNA, CDR2 SNTAGT. V lost 6 bases, J lost 8 bases, and 10 bases stayed unmatched. The CDR3 runs to 15 residues. The CDR3 region has the DNA TGTGCCAGCAGGCCCACGGGACAGGGGGCGCACGGCTACACCTTC. Protein sequence: CASRPTGQGAHGYTF.

The genes are TRBV7-6 and TRBJ2-1; D is possibly TRBD2 (5 bases). Trimming stripped 2 bases from V and 6 bases from J, with 20 bases between. The CDR3 is made up of 17 amino acids. Germline CDR1 SGHVS, CDR2 FNYEAQ. Here the CDR3 DNA reads TGTGCCAGCAGCTTATCTTCGAATCCGGGGATGGTCAATGAGCAGTTCTTC. This encodes CASSLSSNPGMVNEQFF.

This rearrangement joins TRBV5-3 to TRBJ2-5; 7 positions match TRBD1. TRBV5-3 is sorted into the ORF group, with uncertain function. J was trimmed by 2 bases and V by 4 bases; bases with no gene match: 20. The CDR3 sequence is 19 residues long. The CDR3 reads CARSLETHTGTEYQETQYF. CDR3 nucleotides: TGTGCCAGAAGCCTTGAAACTCACACCGGGACAGAATATCAAGAGACCCAGTACTTC.

V is TRBV12-3 or TRBV12-4 and J is TRBJ2-3; a possible D gene is TRBD2 (6 bases). Trimming removed 5 bases at V and 8 bases at J, with 11 bases between. The length of the CDR3 is 12 residues. In nucleotides, the CDR3 is TGTGCCAGCAGTATATCTAGCGCTACGCAGTATTTT. Protein: CASSISSATQYF.

The chain combines TRBV2 with TRBJ1-1, with D possibly TRBD1 on 6 matching bases. V was clipped by 5 bases and J by 0 bases, with 13 bases between them. The CDR3 length is 15 residues. The germline V gene has CDR1 SNHLY and CDR2 FYNNEI. CDR3 DNA: TGTGCCAGCAGTCCATGGACAGTCTTGAACACTGAAGCTTTCTTT. It codes for CASSPWTVLNTEAFF. The full variable domain, its missing parts supplied by reference TRBV2 and TRBJ1-1, is EPEVTQTPSHQVTQMGQEVILRCVPISNHLYFYWYRQILGQKVEFLVSFYNNEISEKSEIFDDQFSVERPDGSNFTLKIRSTKLEDSAMYFCASSPWTVLNTEAFFGQGTRLTVV.

V and J are TRBV6-5 and TRBJ2-2; TRBD2 matches at 11 bases. The V gene end was trimmed by 0 bases and the J gene end by 6 bases; junction bases not matched to a gene: 3. In germline, CDR1 is MNHEY, CDR2 SVGAGI. The CDR3 has 16 amino acids. This CDR3 reads CASSYSTSGGAGELFF. CDR3 bases: TGTGCCAGCAGTTACTCAACTAGCGGGGGTGCCGGGGAGCTGTTTTTT.

The chain joins TRBV4-3 to TRBJ2-7, with 11 positions matching TRBD1. This CDR3 is built from 17 residues. V trimming: 1 base; J trimming: 2 bases; junction bases outside the gene matches: 7. Germline V gene data show CDR1 as LGHNA and CDR2 as YSLEER. The CDR3 DNA reads TGCGCCAGCAGCCAAGTGGTCTTGGGACAGGGGGCCTACGAGCAGTACTTC. Translating it yields CASSQVVLGQGAYEQYF.

The chain combines TRBV2 with TRBJ2-2; TRBD1 matches at 8 bases. Trimming cost V 5 bases and J 0 bases; bases outside gene matches: 2. The CDR3 has 15 amino acids. Germline V CDR1 and CDR2: SNHLY, FYNNEI. The CDR3 sequence: CASSMDRANTGELFF. The CDR3 DNA is TGTGCCAGCAGTATGGACAGGGCGAACACCGGGGAGCTGTTTTTT.

The sample holds one count of this clone. This chain uses TRBV7-9 with TRBJ2-7, with TRBD1 matching over 12 bases. The CDR3 consists of 16 residues. After removal of 5 bases from V and 5 bases from J, the junction contained 10 bases not matched to a gene. The germline gives CDR1 SEHNR, CDR2 FQNEAQ (reference sequence). In DNA, the CDR3 is TGTGCCAGCAGCCCCTCACCCGGGACAGGGGGCGACGAGCAGTACTTC. It specifies CASSPSPGTGGDEQYF. Combining the CDR3 with reference TRBV7-9 and TRBJ2-7 gives the whole variable domain DTGVSQNPRHKITKRGQNVTFRCDPISEHNRLYWYRQTLGQGPEFLTYFQNEAQLEKSRLLSDRFSAERPKGSFSTLEIQRTEQGDSAMYLCASSPSPGTGGDEQYFGPGTRLTVT.

V and J are TRBV12-3 or TRBV12-4 and TRBJ2-3; possibly TRBD2 for D (5 bases). V was shortened by 4 bases and J by 0 bases, with 5 bases between the two germline ends. The CDR3 spans 13 residues. The CDR3 sequence: CASSSGSTDTQYF. For the CDR3, the DNA is TGTGCCAGCAGTTCGGGAAGCACAGATACGCAGTATTTT.

This chain links TRBV27 with TRBJ1-1; 8 bases map to TRBD1. The CDR3 has 14 amino acids. The V and J ends lost 3 bases and 2 bases, in that order; junction bases with no gene match: 2. In germline, CDR1 is MNHEY, CDR2 SMNVEV (reference sequence). The CDR3 sequence is CASSFDRGNTEAFF. The CDR3 DNA is TGTGCCAGCAGTTTTGACAGGGGAAACACTGAAGCTTTCTTT.

The chain is built from TRBV28 and TRBJ2-7, with 9 bases that match TRBD2. The CDR3 extends over 16 amino acids. CDR1 is MDHEN and CDR2 is SYDVKM in the germline V gene. V trimming: 8 bases; J trimming: 6 bases; junction bases outside the gene matches: 17. In DNA, the CDR3 is TGTGCCAGCGCCGACCTAGGCGGGGGGGCCCTAGGCGAGCAGTACTTC. It encodes CASADLGGGALGEQYF.

The chain has TRBV7-9 and TRBJ1-6; a weak D match, TRBD1 (6 bases). In germline, CDR1 is SEHNR, CDR2 FQNEAQ (reference sequence). The CDR3 extends over 15 amino acids. Between the trimmed V and J ends, which lost 3 bases and 6 bases, there was a span of 12 bases. The CDR3 DNA follows: TGTGCCAGCAGCTTTGGGGGCGCGCCTAATTCACCCCTCCACTTT. Translated, it gives CASSFGGAPNSPLHF. The variable domain in full, completed from reference TRBV7-9 and TRBJ1-6, reads DTGVSQNPRHKITKRGQNVTFRCDPISEHNRLYWYRQTLGQGPEFLTYFQNEAQLEKSRLLSDRFSAERPKGSFSTLEIQRTEQGDSAMYLCASSFGGAPNSPLHFGNGTRLTVT.

This clone was counted only a few times. The gene calls are TRBV7-8 and TRBJ1-5, with D possibly being TRBD1 (5 bases). V was pared by 3 bases and J by 2 bases, with 11 bases between. Germline loops: CDR1 SGHVS, CDR2 FQNEAQ. The length of the CDR3 is 15 residues. The DNA for the CDR3 is TGTGCCAGCAGCTTGACGACAGAACGCAATCAGCCCCAGCATTTT. Translation gives CASSLTTERNQPQHF.

The rearrangement uses TRBV6-5 and TRBJ2-7; no clear D. The CDR3 spans 12 residues. Trimming stripped 6 bases from V and 3 bases from J, with 9 bases between. Germline V gives CDR1 MNHEY, CDR2 SVGAGI. The CDR3: CASSSTVYEQYF. CDR3 sequence (DNA): TGTGCCAGCAGCTCCACAGTCTACGAGCAGTACTTC.

This clone has more than one count but fewer than ten. The chain links TRBV6-6 to TRBJ1-5, with TRBD1 matching over 8 bases. With V trimmed by 5 bases and J by 6 bases, 9 bases remained unmatched. The V gene's germline CDR1 is MNHNY and CDR2 SVGAGI (reference sequence). This CDR3 has 15 residues. DNA of the CDR3: TGTGCCAGCAGTCCTGTCAGGGGGCCAGGTCAGCCCCAGCATTTT. This codes for CASSPVRGPGQPQHF.

The chain carries TRBV5-1 and TRBJ1-2; D gene ambiguous. V shed 2 bases and J shed 1 base, with 9 bases lying between them. Germline CDR1 is SGHRS and CDR2 is YFSETQ. The CDR3 has 14 amino acids. DNA for the CDR3: TGCGCCAGCAGCTTCCCCGGGGATAACTATGGCTACACCTTC. Its protein product is CASSFPGDNYGYTF.

The rearrangement uses TRBV5-1 and TRBJ2-5; TRBD2 matches 9 bases. This CDR3 has 16 amino acids. The trim removed 3 bases at V and 5 bases at J, leaving 11 bases unmatched. Germline V gene data show CDR1 as SGHRS and CDR2 as YFSETQ. This chain's CDR3 is CASSSLGGGARETQYF. CDR3 nucleotide sequence: TGCGCCAGCAGCTCTCTGGGCGGGGGGGCCAGGGAGACCCAGTACTTC.

The chain links TRBV30 to TRBJ1-6; 10 nucleotides agree with TRBD1. Looked up from germline, CDR1 is GTSNPN and CDR2 is SVGIG (reference sequence). The CDR3 contains 13 residues. V dropped 5 bases and J dropped 7; count of bases not matched to a gene: 2. CDR3: CAWRGQGNSPLHF. The DNA of the CDR3 is TGTGCCTGGCGGGGACAGGGGAATTCACCCCTCCACTTT.